This TCR beta chain comes out of a study of blood T cell repertoires in COVID-19. The CDR3 is made up of 17 amino acids. Losses at the gene ends were 5 bases for V and 2 bases for J; bases not matched to a gene: 8. The V gene's germline CDR1 is LNHDA and CDR2 SQIVND (reference sequence). Authors' data handling: Estimates of nucleated cell counts were drawn from the amplification of reference gene primers. Produced via immunoSEQ multiplex PCR; TCRdb's table is partial and in-frame only. V and J calls and clone size follow that table, whereas D and trimming were derived from the DNA. The sample has around 68,000 clones; around 80% are singletons.

The specimen was peripheral blood. The sequence derives from a human donor in a cohort sampled during active COVID-19. The V gene is TRBV19, the J gene TRBJ2-1, with 11 bases that match TRBD2. CDR3 DNA: TGTGCCAGTAGTTCCCCCTCGACTAGCGGGGCCTACAATGAGCAGTTCTTC. Protein product: CASSSPSTSGAYNEQFF.